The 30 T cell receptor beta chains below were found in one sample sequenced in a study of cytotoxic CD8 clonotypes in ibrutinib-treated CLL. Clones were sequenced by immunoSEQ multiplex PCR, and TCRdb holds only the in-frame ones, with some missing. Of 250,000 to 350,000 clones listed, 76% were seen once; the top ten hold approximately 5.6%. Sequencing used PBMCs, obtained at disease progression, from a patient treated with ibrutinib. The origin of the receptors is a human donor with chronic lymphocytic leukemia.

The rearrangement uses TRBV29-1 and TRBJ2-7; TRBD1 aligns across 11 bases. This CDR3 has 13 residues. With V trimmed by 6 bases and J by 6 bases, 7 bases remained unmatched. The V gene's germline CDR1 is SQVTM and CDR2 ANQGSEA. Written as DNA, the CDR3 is TGCAGCGTACCGGGACAGGGGGTAGTCGAGCAGTACTTC. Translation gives CSVPGQGVVEQYF.

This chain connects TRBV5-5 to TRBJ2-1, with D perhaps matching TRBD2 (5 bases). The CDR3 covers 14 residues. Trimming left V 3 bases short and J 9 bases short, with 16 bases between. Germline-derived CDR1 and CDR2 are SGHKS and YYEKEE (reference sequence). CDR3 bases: TGTGCCAGCAGCTCAGGACTCTATGTGGGTGAGCAGTTCTTC. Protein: CASSSGLYVGEQFF. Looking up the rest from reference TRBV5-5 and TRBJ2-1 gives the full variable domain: DAGVTQSPTHLIKTRGQQVTLRCSPISGHKSVSWYQQVLGQGPQFIFQYYEKEERGRGNFPDRFSARQFPNYSSELNVNALLLGDSALYLCASSSGLYVGEQFFGPGTRLTVL.

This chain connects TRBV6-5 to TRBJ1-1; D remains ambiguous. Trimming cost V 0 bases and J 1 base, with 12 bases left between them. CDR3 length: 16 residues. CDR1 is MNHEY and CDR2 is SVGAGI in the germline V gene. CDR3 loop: CASSYSKVVANTEAFF. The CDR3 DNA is TGTGCCAGCAGTTACTCGAAAGTAGTAGCGAACACTGAAGCTTTCTTT.

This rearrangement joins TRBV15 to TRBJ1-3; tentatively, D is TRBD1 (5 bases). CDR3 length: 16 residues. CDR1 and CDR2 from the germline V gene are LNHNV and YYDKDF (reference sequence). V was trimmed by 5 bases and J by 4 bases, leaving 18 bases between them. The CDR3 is CATSPTVSKSGNTIYF. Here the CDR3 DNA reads TGTGCCACCAGCCCGACAGTTTCTAAATCGGGAAACACCATATATTTT.

Written as DNA, the CDR3 is TGTGCCAGCAGCCGATCCCCCCCGACAGGGTATTACGAGCAGTACTTC. Encoded protein: CASSRSPPTGYYEQYF. This rearrangement joins TRBV7-9 to TRBJ2-7; TRBD1 aligns across 7 bases. V shed 5 bases, J shed 4 bases, and the junction held 14 bases outside the gene matches. Germline V gene data show CDR1 as SEHNR and CDR2 as FQNEAQ (reference sequence). The CDR3 spans 16 residues.

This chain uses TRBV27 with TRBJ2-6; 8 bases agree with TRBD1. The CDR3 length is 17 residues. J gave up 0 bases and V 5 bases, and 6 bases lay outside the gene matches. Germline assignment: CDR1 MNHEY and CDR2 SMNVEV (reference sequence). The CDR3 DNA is TGTGCCAGCAGTCGACAGGGGCTAAGCTCTGGGGCCAACGTCCTGACTTTC. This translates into CASSRQGLSSGANVLTF. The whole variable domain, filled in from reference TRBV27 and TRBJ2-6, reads EAQVTQNPRYLITVTGKKLTVTCSQNMNHEYMSWYRQDPGLGLRQIYYSMNVEVTDKGDVPEGYKVSRKEKRNFPLILESPSPNQTSLYFCASSRQGLSSGANVLTFGAGSRLTVL.

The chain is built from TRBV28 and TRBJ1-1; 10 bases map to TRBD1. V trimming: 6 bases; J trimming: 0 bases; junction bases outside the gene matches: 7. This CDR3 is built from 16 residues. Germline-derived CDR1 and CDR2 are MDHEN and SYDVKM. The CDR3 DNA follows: TGTGCCAGCAGGTCCGACAGGGGGCGGGTGAACACTGAAGCTTTCTTT. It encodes CASRSDRGRVNTEAFF.

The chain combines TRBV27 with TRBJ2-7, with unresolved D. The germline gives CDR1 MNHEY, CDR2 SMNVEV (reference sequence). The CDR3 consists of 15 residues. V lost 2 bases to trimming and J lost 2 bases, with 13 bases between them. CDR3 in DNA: TGTGCCAGCAGTTTAGGGTTTTCAGGCACCTACGAGCAGTACTTC. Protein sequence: CASSLGFSGTYEQYF.

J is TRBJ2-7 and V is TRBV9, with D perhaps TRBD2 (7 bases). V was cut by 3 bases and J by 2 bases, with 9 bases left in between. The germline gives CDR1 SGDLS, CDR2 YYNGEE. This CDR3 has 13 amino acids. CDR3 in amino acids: CASSEGGPYEQYF. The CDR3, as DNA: TGTGCCAGCAGCGAGGGGGGGCCCTACGAGCAGTACTTC.

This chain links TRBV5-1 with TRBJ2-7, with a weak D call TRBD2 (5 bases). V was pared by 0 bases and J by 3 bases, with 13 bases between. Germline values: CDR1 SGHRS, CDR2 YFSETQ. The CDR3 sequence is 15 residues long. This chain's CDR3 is CASSLAPDGDYEQYF. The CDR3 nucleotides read TGCGCCAGCAGCTTGGCACCCGACGGGGACTACGAGCAGTACTTC.

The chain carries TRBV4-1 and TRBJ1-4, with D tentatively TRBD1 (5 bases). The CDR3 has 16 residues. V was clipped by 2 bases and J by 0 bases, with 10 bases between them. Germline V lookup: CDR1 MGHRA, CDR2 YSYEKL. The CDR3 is CASSQFGRATNEKLFF. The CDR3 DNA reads TGCGCCAGCAGCCAATTCGGCAGGGCAACTAATGAAAAACTGTTTTTT.

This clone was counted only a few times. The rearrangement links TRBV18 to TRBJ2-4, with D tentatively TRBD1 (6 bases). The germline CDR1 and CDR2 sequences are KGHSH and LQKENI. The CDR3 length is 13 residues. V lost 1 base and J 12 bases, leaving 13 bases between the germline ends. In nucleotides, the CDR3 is TGTGCCAGCTCACCACAGCAGGGGAGCCCTCAGTACTTC. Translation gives CASSPQQGSPQYF.

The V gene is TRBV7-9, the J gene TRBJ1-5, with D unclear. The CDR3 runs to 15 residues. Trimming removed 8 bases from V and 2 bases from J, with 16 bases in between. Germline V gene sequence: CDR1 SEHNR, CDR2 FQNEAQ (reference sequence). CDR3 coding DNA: TGTGCCAGCTCCTTAAGGGTATCGCGCAATCAGCCCCAGCATTTT. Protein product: CASSLRVSRNQPQHF.

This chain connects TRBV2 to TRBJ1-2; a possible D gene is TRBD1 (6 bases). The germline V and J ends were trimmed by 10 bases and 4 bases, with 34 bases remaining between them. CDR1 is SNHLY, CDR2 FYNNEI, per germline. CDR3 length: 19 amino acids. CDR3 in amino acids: CATGTPARSSEKGVYGYTF. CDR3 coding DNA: TGTGCCACCGGGACACCGGCCCGATCCTCCGAAAAAGGGGTCTATGGCTACACCTTC.

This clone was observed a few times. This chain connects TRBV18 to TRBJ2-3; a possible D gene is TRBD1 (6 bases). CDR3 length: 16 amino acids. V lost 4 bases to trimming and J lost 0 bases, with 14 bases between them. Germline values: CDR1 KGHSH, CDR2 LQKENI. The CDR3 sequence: CASSRRQALSTDTQYF. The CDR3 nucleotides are TGTGCCAGCTCACGGAGACAGGCCCTTAGCACAGATACGCAGTATTTT.

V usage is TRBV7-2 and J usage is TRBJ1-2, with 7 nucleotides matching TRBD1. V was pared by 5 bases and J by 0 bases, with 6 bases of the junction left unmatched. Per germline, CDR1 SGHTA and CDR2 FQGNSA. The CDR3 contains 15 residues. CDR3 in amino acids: CASSTPGQPNYGYTF. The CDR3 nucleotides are TGTGCCAGCAGCACGCCGGGACAGCCTAACTATGGCTACACCTTC.

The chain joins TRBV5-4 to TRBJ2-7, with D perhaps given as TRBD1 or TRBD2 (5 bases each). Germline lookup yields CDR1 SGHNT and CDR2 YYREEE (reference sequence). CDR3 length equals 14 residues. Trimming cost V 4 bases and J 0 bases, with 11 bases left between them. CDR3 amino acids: CASSPGTDSYEQYF. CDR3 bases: TGTGCCAGCAGCCCCGGGACGGACTCCTACGAGCAGTACTTC.

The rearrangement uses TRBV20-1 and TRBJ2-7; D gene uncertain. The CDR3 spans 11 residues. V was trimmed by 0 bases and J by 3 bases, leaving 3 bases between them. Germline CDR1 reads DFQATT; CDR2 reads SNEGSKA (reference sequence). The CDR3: CSARENYEQYF. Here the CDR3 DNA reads TGCAGTGCTAGAGAGAACTACGAGCAGTACTTC.

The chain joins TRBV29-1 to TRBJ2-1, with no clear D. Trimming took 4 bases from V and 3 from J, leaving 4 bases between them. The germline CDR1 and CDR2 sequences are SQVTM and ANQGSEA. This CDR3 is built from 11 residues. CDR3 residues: CSVVVYNEQFF. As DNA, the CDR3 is TGCAGCGTTGTAGTCTACAATGAGCAGTTCTTC.

The CDR3 nucleotides are TGTGCCAGCAGCCCCAATCAAGGTGGTCAGCCCCAGCATTTT. Encoded protein: CASSPNQGGQPQHF. V usage is TRBV7-9 and J usage is TRBJ1-5; D gene ambiguous. Trimming left V 5 bases short and J 6 bases short, with 14 bases between. This CDR3 comprises 14 residues. Germline CDR1 reads SEHNR; CDR2 reads FQNEAQ (reference sequence).

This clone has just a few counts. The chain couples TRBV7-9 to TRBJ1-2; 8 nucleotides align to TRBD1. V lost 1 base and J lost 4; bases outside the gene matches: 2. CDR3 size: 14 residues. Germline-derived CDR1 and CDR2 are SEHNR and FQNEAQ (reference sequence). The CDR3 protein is CASSLVGQVYGYTF. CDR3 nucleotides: TGTGCCAGCAGCTTAGTGGGACAGGTCTATGGCTACACCTTC. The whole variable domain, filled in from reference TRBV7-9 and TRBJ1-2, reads DTGVSQNPRHKITKRGQNVTFRCDPISEHNRLYWYRQTLGQGPEFLTYFQNEAQLEKSRLLSDRFSAERPKGSFSTLEIQRTEQGDSAMYLCASSLVGQVYGYTFGSGTRLTVV.

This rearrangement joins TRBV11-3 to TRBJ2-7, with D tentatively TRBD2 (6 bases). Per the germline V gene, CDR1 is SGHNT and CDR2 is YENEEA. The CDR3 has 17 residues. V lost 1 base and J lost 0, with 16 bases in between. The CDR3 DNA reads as TGTGCCAGCAGCTTAGGGGTGCGGGACTGGAGCTCCTACGAGCAGTACTTC. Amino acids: CASSLGVRDWSSYEQYF.

The CDR3 here is CASSQGGLAGMGSYNEQFF. CDR3 sequence (DNA): TGCGCCAGCAGCCAGGGAGGACTAGCGGGAATGGGCTCCTACAATGAGCAGTTCTTC. The chain links TRBV4-1 to TRBJ2-1, with 12 bases that match TRBD2. The trim removed 3 bases at V and 0 bases at J, leaving 9 bases unmatched. Per the germline V gene, CDR1 is MGHRA and CDR2 is YSYEKL. The CDR3 has 19 amino acids.

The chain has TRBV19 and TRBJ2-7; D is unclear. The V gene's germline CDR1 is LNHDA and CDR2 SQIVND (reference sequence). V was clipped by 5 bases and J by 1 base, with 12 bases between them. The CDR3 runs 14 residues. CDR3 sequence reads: CASSPDRASYEQYF. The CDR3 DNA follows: TGTGCCAGTAGTCCTGACCGAGCTTCCTACGAGCAGTACTTC.

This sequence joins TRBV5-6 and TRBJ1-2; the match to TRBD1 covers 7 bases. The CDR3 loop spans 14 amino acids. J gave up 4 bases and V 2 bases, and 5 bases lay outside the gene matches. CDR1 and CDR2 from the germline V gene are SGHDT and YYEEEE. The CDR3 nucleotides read TGTGCCAGCAGCTTTGAGGGGGCCAGCTATGGCTACACCTTC. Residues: CASSFEGASYGYTF.

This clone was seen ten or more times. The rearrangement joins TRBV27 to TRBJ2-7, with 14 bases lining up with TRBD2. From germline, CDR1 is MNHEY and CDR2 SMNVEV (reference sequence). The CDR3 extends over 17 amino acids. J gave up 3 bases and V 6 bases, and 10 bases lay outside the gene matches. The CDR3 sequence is CASRRTSGRFRDYEQYF. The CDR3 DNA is TGTGCCAGCAGACGGACTAGCGGGAGGTTTCGGGACTACGAGCAGTACTTC.

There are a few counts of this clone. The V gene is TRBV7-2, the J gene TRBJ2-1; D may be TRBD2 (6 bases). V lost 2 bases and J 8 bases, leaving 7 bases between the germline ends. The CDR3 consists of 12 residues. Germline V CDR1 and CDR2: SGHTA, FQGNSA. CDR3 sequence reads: CASSLWGDEQFF. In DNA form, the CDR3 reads TGTGCCAGCAGCTTATGGGGGGATGAGCAGTTCTTC.

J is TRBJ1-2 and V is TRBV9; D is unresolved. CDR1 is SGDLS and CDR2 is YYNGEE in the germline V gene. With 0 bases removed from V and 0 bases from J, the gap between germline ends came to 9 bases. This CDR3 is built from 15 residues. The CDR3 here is CASSVDLGSNYGYTF. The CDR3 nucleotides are TGTGCCAGCAGCGTAGACCTGGGGTCTAACTATGGCTACACCTTC. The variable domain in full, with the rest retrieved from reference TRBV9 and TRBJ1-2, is DSGVTQTPKHLITATGQRVTLRCSPRSGDLSVYWYQQSLDQGLQFLIQYYNGEERAKGNILERFSAQQFPDLHSELNLSSLELGDSALYFCASSVDLGSNYGYTFGSGTRLTVV.

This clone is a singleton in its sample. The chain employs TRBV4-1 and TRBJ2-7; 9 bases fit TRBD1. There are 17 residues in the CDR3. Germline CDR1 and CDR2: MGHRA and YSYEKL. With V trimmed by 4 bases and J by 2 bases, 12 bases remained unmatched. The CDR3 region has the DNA TGCGCCAGCAGCCCCCCGGCAGGGAGGGACAGGGCCTACGAGCAGTACTTC. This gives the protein CASSPPAGRDRAYEQYF.

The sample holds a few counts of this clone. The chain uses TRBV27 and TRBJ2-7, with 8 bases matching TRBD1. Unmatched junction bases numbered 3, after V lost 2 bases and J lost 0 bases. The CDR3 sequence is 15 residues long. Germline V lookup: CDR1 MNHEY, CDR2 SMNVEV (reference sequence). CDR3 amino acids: CASSLETGDSYEQYF. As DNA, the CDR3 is TGTGCCAGCAGTTTAGAGACAGGGGACTCCTACGAGCAGTACTTC.